This TCR beta chain was found in a study of T cells after yellow fever vaccination. MiXCR was run by TCRdb on the 5' RACE reads, yielding one entry per CDR3 protein. The repertoire includes 300,000 to 350,000 distinct CDR3 sequences, 8.1% of them detected once, and approximately 16% sits in the top ten. The J segment lost 2 bases and the V segment lost 1 base, leaving 7 bases of the junction unmatched. Germline V lookup: CDR1 LNHDA, CDR2 SQIVND (reference sequence). The CDR3 length is 19 residues. This clonotype was observed a handful of times. This rearrangement joins TRBV19 to TRBJ2-1; TRBD2 matches at 14 bases. Material: PBMCs, obtained roughly 45 days after the first yellow fever vaccination. The receptor comes from a man aged 18 to 29 who received the YFV17D yellow fever vaccine. The CDR3 DNA follows: TGTGCCAGTAGTATAGCCGGGACTAGCGGGGGAGAACCCTACAATGAGCAGTTCTTC. Its protein product is CASSIAGTSGGEPYNEQFF.